This record looks at one TCR beta chain sequence and its context. Its antigen remains unknown. The data were produced by immunoSEQ multiplex PCR, yet TCRdb's version contains in-frame clones alone and is incomplete. The sample holds approximately 17,000 clones, 80% seen once. Second doses were pooled across both intervals (about 4 or about 12 weeks). The source of the sample is a study of T cell responses to AZD1222 COVID-19 vaccine. Broader study findings: Most donors were white British, females outnumbered males, and clonal diversity was possibly underestimated. Among vaccine-associated CD4 TCRs, coverage spanned spike, with dominance at 160-218 and 743-854.

The V end lost 1 base, the J end lost 10 bases, and 5 bases lay between the germline ends. CDR1 is SEHNR and CDR2 is FQNEAQ in the germline V gene (reference sequence). This CDR3 has 12 residues. This TCR derives from an adult who received the AZD1222 COVID-19 vaccine. This specimen consisted of peripheral blood, obtained 28 days after the second AZD1222 dose. This sequence joins TRBV7-9 and TRBJ2-6; D call uncertain. In nucleotides, the CDR3 is TGTGCCAGCAGCTTAGTATATAACGTCCTGACTTTC. This sequence encodes CASSLVYNVLTF.